These 29 T cell receptor beta chains were all obtained from the same sample, sequenced in a study of STAT3 mutations in large granular lymphocyte leukemia. Findings and caveats of the study: Every T-LGLL patient had at least one immunodominant TCRbeta clonotype.

TCRdb's copy holds only in-frame clones and misses some; the assay was immunoSEQ multiplex PCR. This sample carries some 5,700 clones, around 90% of them seen once, and the ten largest clones take under 20%. These TCRs are of unknown antigen specificity. Sequencing was performed on PBMCs. These TCRs come from a human donor with T large granular lymphocyte leukemia. Some clones in this sample may be carry-over from other donors' samples.

This rearrangement joins TRBV28 to TRBJ2-5; unclear D gene. The CDR3 is 15 residues long. Germline loops: CDR1 MDHEN, CDR2 SYDVKM. Trimming took 1 base from V and 7 from J, leaving 16 bases between them. The CDR3 is CASSLLETPEGTQYF. For the CDR3, the DNA is TGTGCCAGCAGTTTATTAGAGACCCCCGAAGGGACCCAGTACTTC.

The chain has TRBV7-9 and TRBJ1-1, with D tentatively TRBD1 (5 bases). CDR1 is SEHNR, CDR2 FQNEAQ, per germline (reference sequence). This CDR3 is 16 amino acids long. V was pared by 7 bases and J by 5 bases, with 23 bases between. The CDR3 region has the DNA TGTGCCAGCATACCGAGGGGACTTAGCTCGGGAACTGAAGCTTTCTTT. Amino acid sequence: CASIPRGLSSGTEAFF.

The chain employs TRBV28 and TRBJ2-5; D is undetermined. The germline V gene has CDR1 MDHEN and CDR2 SYDVKM. The CDR3 is 14 residues long. Between the trimmed V and J ends, which lost 3 bases and 7 bases, there was a span of 15 bases. The CDR3 nucleotides are TGTGCCAGCAGTTTGCAGCCGGACCTTGGGACCCAGTACTTC. This encodes CASSLQPDLGTQYF.

V gene TRBV11-2 combines with J gene TRBJ1-3; unclear D gene. The length of the CDR3 is 12 residues. Germline loops: CDR1 SGHAT, CDR2 FQNNGV. The V end was cut by 3 bases, the J end by 4 bases, with 4 bases between. This chain's CDR3 is CASSFSGNTIYF. DNA of the CDR3: TGTGCCAGCAGCTTTTCGGGAAACACCATATATTTT.

The CDR3 nucleotides read TGTGCCAGCAGTGAATATTCCGGGACATCGTCATCCTACGAGCAGTACTTC. This translates into CASSEYSGTSSSYEQYF. This sequence joins TRBV2 and TRBJ2-7; possible D gene TRBD1, 6 bases. V dropped 2 bases and J dropped 1 base, with 18 bases sitting between them. The CDR3 totals 17 residues. The germline CDR1 and CDR2 sequences are SNHLY and FYNNEI.

The chain joins TRBV9 to TRBJ2-1; the match to TRBD2 covers 8 bases. Germline V gene lookup returns CDR1 SGDLS and CDR2 YYNGEE. With V trimmed by 4 bases and J by 10 bases, 10 bases remained unmatched. The CDR3 is made up of 14 amino acids. The CDR3: CASSSGGGHLEQFF. The DNA of the CDR3 is TGTGCCAGCAGCTCCGGGGGGGGCCACCTGGAGCAGTTCTTC.

The chain joins TRBV29-1 to TRBJ1-1; D perhaps matches TRBD1 (5 bases). This CDR3 is built from 14 residues. Germline CDR1 SQVTM, CDR2 ANQGSEA. V dropped 8 bases and J dropped 4 bases, with 20 bases sitting between them. In nucleotides, the CDR3 is TGCAGCCCCCGGAGGGAGGGGAGGAGCACTGAAGCTTTCTTT. Protein product: CSPRREGRSTEAFF.

The genes are TRBV11-3 and TRBJ1-1; a weak D match, TRBD1 (5 bases). The CDR3 runs to 13 residues. CDR1 SGHNT and CDR2 YENEEA come from the germline V gene. Trimming shortened V by 0 bases and J by 8 bases, and 10 bases separated the two germline ends. The chain's CDR3 is CASSLDQRGEAFF. The CDR3 DNA follows: TGTGCCAGCAGCTTAGATCAGCGGGGGGAAGCTTTCTTT. Based on the CDR3 plus reference TRBV11-3 and TRBJ1-1, the full variable domain is EAGVVQSPRYKIIEKKQPVAFWCNPISGHNTLYWYLQNLGQGPELLIRYENEEAVDDSQLPKDRFSAERLKGVDSTLKIQPAELGDSAVYLCASSLDQRGEAFFGQGTRLTVV.

The chain carries TRBV5-5 and TRBJ2-5; 8 positions agree with TRBD1. The CDR3 sequence is 14 residues long. Germline V gene data show CDR1 as SGHKS and CDR2 as YYEKEE (reference sequence). V trimming: 5 bases; J trimming: 12 bases; junction bases outside the gene matches: 15. The chain's CDR3 is CASSPGTGLLSEYF. In DNA, the CDR3 is TGTGCCAGCAGTCCCGGGACAGGTCTGTTGTCCGAGTACTTC.

Here the CDR3 DNA reads TGTGCCAGCAGCTTTTTTAGGAGATCCACCGGGAGGCCGGACGAGCAGTACTTC. Its translation: CASSFFRRSTGRPDEQYF. The J gene is TRBJ2-7, the V gene TRBV28; 7 bases align to TRBD2. Germline-derived CDR1 and CDR2 are MDHEN and SYDVKM. CDR3 length: 18 residues. Germline trimming cut 6 bases from V and 5 bases from J; bases unmatched to any gene: 22.

The chain combines TRBV5-8 with TRBJ2-7, with D perhaps TRBD1 (5 bases). There are 12 residues in the CDR3. CDR1 SGHTS and CDR2 YDEGEE come from the germline V gene. V was clipped by 4 bases and J by 6 bases, with 11 bases between them. DNA of the CDR3: TGTGCCAGCAGCCCCGGACAATTCGAGCAGTACGTC. Translated, it gives CASSPGQFEQYV.

The CDR3 region has the DNA TGTGCCAGCAGCCACCGGGGCCCGAATCAGCCCCAGCATTTT. Translation gives CASSHRGPNQPQHF. The chain couples TRBV11-2 to TRBJ1-5; maybe TRBD1 (5 bases). The ends were cut back, 5 bases at V and 4 bases at J, with 12 bases in the middle. The germline V gene has CDR1 SGHAT and CDR2 FQNNGV. The CDR3 contains 14 residues.

The gene calls are TRBV11-2 and TRBJ2-2; D tentatively fits TRBD1 or TRBD2 (5 bases each). Per the germline V gene, CDR1 is SGHAT and CDR2 is FQNNGV. CDR3 size: 16 residues. Trimming stripped 5 bases from V and 7 bases from J, with 20 bases between. CDR3 coding DNA: TGTGCCAGCAGCATAACTCCGGGGCCGGACAACGGGGAGCTGTTTTTT. This sequence encodes CASSITPGPDNGELFF.

The CDR3 bases are TGCGCCAGCAGCACGGGACAGTGGAACACTGAAGCTTTCTTT. Translation gives CASSTGQWNTEAFF. The chain joins TRBV5-1 to TRBJ1-1; 7 bases map to TRBD1. The CDR3 sequence is 14 residues long. The V and J ends lost 4 bases and 1 base, in that order; junction bases with no gene match: 4. CDR1 and CDR2 from the germline V gene are SGHRS and YFSETQ.

The genes are TRBV5-5 and TRBJ2-1; 12 bases map to TRBD2. V gave up 0 bases and J gave up 7 bases; unmatched junction bases: 2. Germline CDR1 reads SGHKS; CDR2 reads YYEKEE (reference sequence). The CDR3 covers 15 residues. CDR3 in amino acids: CASSLGLAGANEQFF. The DNA of the CDR3 is TGTGCCAGCAGCTTGGGACTAGCGGGGGCGAATGAGCAGTTCTTC.

V is TRBV28 and J is TRBJ1-5; possible D gene TRBD1, 6 bases. CDR3 size: 14 residues. Trimming left V 6 bases short and J 4 bases short, with 13 bases between. Germline V gene lookup returns CDR1 MDHEN and CDR2 SYDVKM. In nucleotides, the CDR3 is TGTGCCAGCAGACTGGGACAACCTAATCAGCCCCAGCATTTT. This codes for CASRLGQPNQPQHF.

Here the CDR3 DNA reads TGTGCCAGCAGGGGCGGTTCGAGATATAGCAATCAGCCCCAGCATTTT. This sequence encodes CASRGGSRYSNQPQHF. V usage is TRBV27 and J usage is TRBJ1-5, with D hard to call. This CDR3 spans 16 amino acids. Trimming shortened V by 6 bases and J by 0 bases, and 15 bases separated the two germline ends. In germline, CDR1 is MNHEY, CDR2 SMNVEV (reference sequence).

The chain employs TRBV18 and TRBJ1-1, with TRBD1 matching over 9 bases. Unmatched junction bases numbered 5, after V lost 8 bases and J lost 7 bases. The CDR3 is 12 amino acids. CDR1 KGHSH and CDR2 LQKENI come from the germline V gene. CDR3 protein: CASTGQGREAFF. DNA of the CDR3: TGTGCCAGCACGGGACAGGGTCGTGAAGCTTTCTTT.

The chain joins TRBV5-4 to TRBJ2-2, with 7 bases identical to TRBD1. V trimming: 1 base; J trimming: 5 bases; junction bases outside the gene matches: 5. The CDR3 is made up of 15 amino acids. From germline, CDR1 is SGHNT and CDR2 YYREEE (reference sequence). The CDR3 DNA reads TGTGCCAGCAGCTTGAGTTGGGGACAGACCGGGGAGCTGTTTTTT. Translated: CASSLSWGQTGELFF.

The chain is built from TRBV28 and TRBJ1-2; maybe TRBD1 (6 bases). The CDR3 is 13 amino acids. Germline CDR1 reads MDHEN; CDR2 reads SYDVKM. The V gene lost 6 bases and the J gene lost 8 bases, with 16 bases spanning the gap. For the CDR3, the DNA is TGTGCCAGCAGACTACAGGGTTGGTACGGCTACACCTTC. Translating it yields CASRLQGWYGYTF.

The chain has TRBV5-6 and TRBJ2-3; 8 positions match TRBD2. V dropped 2 bases and J dropped 6; count of bases not matched to a gene: 2. The CDR3 runs 13 residues. CDR1 and CDR2 (germline): SGHDT, YYEEEE. CDR3 loop: CASSLAGEDTQYF. For the CDR3, the DNA is TGTGCCAGCAGCTTAGCGGGAGAGGATACGCAGTATTTT.

J is TRBJ2-1 and V is TRBV4-1; 10 bases match TRBD1. Losses at the gene ends were 4 bases for V and 4 bases for J; bases not matched to a gene: 4. Germline loops: CDR1 MGHRA, CDR2 YSYEKL. The CDR3 has 15 residues. As DNA, the CDR3 is TGCGCCAGCAGCCTCTCGGGACAGGGGTACAATGAGCAGTTCTTC. It is translated as CASSLSGQGYNEQFF.

This chain connects TRBV28 to TRBJ2-3, with D perhaps TRBD2 (6 bases). The CDR3 spans 17 residues. Deletions cut 5 bases from V and 2 bases from J, with 20 bases between. Germline V gene sequence: CDR1 MDHEN, CDR2 SYDVKM. The CDR3 spells CASSAWTGGDVTDTQYF. The CDR3 bases are TGTGCCAGCAGTGCGTGGACTGGAGGGGATGTCACAGATACGCAGTATTTT.

V gene TRBV27 combines with J gene TRBJ2-3; 14 bases match TRBD2. CDR3 length: 15 residues. Germline V gives CDR1 MNHEY, CDR2 SMNVEV (reference sequence). With V trimmed by 5 bases and J by 9 bases, 7 bases remained unmatched. The CDR3 loop reads CASSPGLAGEATQYF. The CDR3 DNA sequence: TGTGCCAGCAGTCCGGGACTAGCGGGAGAGGCCACGCAGTATTTT.

The chain recombines TRBV7-9 with TRBJ2-1; possibly TRBD1 or TRBD2 for D (6 bases each). V was shortened by 3 bases and J by 11 bases, with 14 bases between the two germline ends. CDR3 length equals 13 residues. Germline V gives CDR1 SEHNR, CDR2 FQNEAQ (reference sequence). CDR3 sequence: CASSFSEGGKQFF. CDR3 DNA: TGTGCCAGCAGCTTCTCTGAGGGGGGTAAGCAGTTCTTC.

The V gene is TRBV6-1, the J gene TRBJ1-3, with TRBD1 matching 7 bases. The CDR3 loop spans 14 amino acids. Germline V gene lookup returns CDR1 MNHNS and CDR2 SASEGT. V shed 5 bases, J shed 4 bases, and the junction held 5 bases outside the gene matches. The CDR3 region is CASSPPGGGNTIYF. The DNA of the CDR3 is TGTGCCAGCAGTCCCCCAGGGGGAGGAAACACCATATATTTT.

This chain links TRBV6-6 with TRBJ2-3; the D gene is possibly TRBD1 (6 bases). This CDR3 has 16 residues. Germline V lookup: CDR1 MNHNY, CDR2 SVGAGI (reference sequence). Trimming took 6 bases from V and 1 from J, leaving 17 bases between them. As DNA, the CDR3 is TGTGCCAGCAGCAAGGGGAGAGAGGGGGGCACAGATACGCAGTATTTT. Residues: CASSKGREGGTDTQYF.

The genes are TRBV19 and TRBJ1-1; tentative D call: TRBD1 (6 bases). The CDR3 covers 15 residues. V lost 2 bases and J 1 base, leaving 11 bases between the germline ends. Looked up from germline, CDR1 is LNHDA and CDR2 is SQIVND (reference sequence). CDR3 region: CASSIMEGQNTEAFF. CDR3 nucleotide sequence: TGTGCCAGTAGTATAATGGAGGGACAGAACACTGAAGCTTTCTTT.

The chain is built from TRBV2 and TRBJ2-3, with a tentative D call TRBD2 (6 bases). The germline V and J ends were trimmed by 5 bases and 4 bases, with 13 bases remaining between them. Per the germline V gene, CDR1 is SNHLY and CDR2 is FYNNEI. The CDR3 has 14 amino acids. CDR3 sequence: CASSLGGGADTQYF. As DNA, the CDR3 is TGTGCCAGCAGTCTAGGCGGAGGGGCAGATACGCAGTATTTT.